Each of the 27 T cell receptor beta chains below was sequenced from the same sample in a study of T cells in tuberculosis. Clones were read by immunoSEQ multiplex PCR, and TCRdb kept only the in-frame ones, dropping some. Counted here are about 43,000 clones, approximately 94% occurring once; the ten biggest clones make up 1.9%. Sequenced material: PBMCs. Every receptor here comes from a donor between 10 and 35 years old with latent tuberculosis or without tuberculosis infection. Some clones in this sample may be carry-over from other donors' samples.

In this sample, this clone turned up once. The CDR3 here is CASSSGQGESETQYF. The CDR3 DNA reads TGCGCCAGCAGCTCTGGACAGGGGGAGTCAGAGACCCAGTACTTC. The chain carries TRBV5-1 and TRBJ2-5, with 10 bases matching TRBD1. J lost 4 bases, V lost 3 bases, and 6 bases had no gene match. The CDR3 sequence is 15 residues long. Germline V gives CDR1 SGHRS, CDR2 YFSETQ. Supplemented by reference TRBV5-1 and TRBJ2-5, the full variable domain reads KAGVTQTPRYLIKTRGQQVTLSCSPISGHRSVSWYQQTPGQGLQFLFEYFSETQRNKGNFPGRFSGRQFSNSRSEMNVSTLELGDSALYLCASSSGQGESETQYFGPGTRLLVL.

J is TRBJ2-1 and V is TRBV2; 8 bases align to TRBD2. J was trimmed by 7 bases and V by 4 bases; bases with no gene match: 12. CDR3 length: 16 amino acids. Germline-derived CDR1 and CDR2 are SNHLY and FYNNEI. The CDR3 reads CASSGLRSGSFNEQFF. The DNA of the CDR3 is TGTGCCAGCAGTGGATTACGGAGCGGGAGTTTTAATGAGCAGTTCTTC.

J is TRBJ2-5 and V is TRBV28, with D perhaps matching TRBD1 (6 bases). Trimming left V 1 base short and J 4 bases short, with 10 bases between. Germline CDR1 MDHEN, CDR2 SYDVKM. CDR3 length equals 14 residues. The CDR3 protein is CASSLYSGAETQYF. CDR3 nucleotides: TGTGCCAGCAGTTTATACTCAGGGGCAGAGACCCAGTACTTC.

The chain recombines TRBV28 with TRBJ2-7; 7 bases line up with TRBD1. Germline CDR1 reads MDHEN; CDR2 reads SYDVKM. J gave up 0 bases and V 5 bases, and 7 bases lay outside the gene matches. This CDR3 spans 15 amino acids. Written as DNA, the CDR3 is TGTGCCAGCAGTACCAGGGGGTTGAGCTCCTACGAGCAGTACTTC. Amino acids: CASSTRGLSSYEQYF.

The J gene is TRBJ2-7, the V gene TRBV6-5, with 9 bases identical to TRBD2. J was trimmed by 3 bases and V by 0 bases; bases with no gene match: 6. Germline CDR1 is MNHEY and CDR2 is SVGAGI. The CDR3 has 16 amino acids. The CDR3 DNA sequence: TGTGCCAGCAGTTACTCGTCCGGACTAGCGTTCTACGAGCAGTACTTC. This codes for CASSYSSGLAFYEQYF.

The chain joins TRBV28 to TRBJ1-2; tentative D call: TRBD1 (5 bases). Per the germline V gene, CDR1 is MDHEN and CDR2 is SYDVKM. The V end was cut by 5 bases, the J end by 3 bases, with 10 bases between. This CDR3 spans 13 amino acids. The CDR3 here is CASSQTAYYGYTF. In DNA, the CDR3 is TGTGCCAGCAGTCAGACAGCTTACTATGGCTACACCTTC.

The chain recombines TRBV19 with TRBJ1-5; TRBD1 agrees at 7 bases. The CDR3 runs to 14 residues. Germline CDR1 LNHDA, CDR2 SQIVND (reference sequence). The trim removed 4 bases at V and 11 bases at J, leaving 11 bases unmatched. For the CDR3, the DNA is TGTGCCAGTAGTACCCGGACAGGCGGCCTAGCCCAGCATTTT. Translated, it gives CASSTRTGGLAQHF.

The chain carries TRBV6-1 and TRBJ2-7, with D unclear. V lost 4 bases and J lost 0, with 13 bases in between. This CDR3 region has 15 residues. CDR1 is MNHNS, CDR2 SASEGT, per germline. CDR3 sequence (DNA): TGTGCCAGCAGTGTGGGCCCCTTGAGCTCCTACGAGCAGTACTTC. Amino acid sequence: CASSVGPLSSYEQYF.

This chain links TRBV4-3 with TRBJ1-2, with 7 nucleotides matching TRBD1. The junction had 11 bases not matched to a gene; V was cut back by 4 bases and J by 3 bases. This CDR3 has 16 residues. Germline V CDR1 and CDR2: LGHNA, YSLEER. The chain's CDR3 is CASSRDSGTADYGYTF. The DNA of the CDR3 is TGCGCCAGCAGCCGAGACTCCGGGACAGCCGACTATGGCTACACCTTC.

The chain couples TRBV7-3 to TRBJ2-1; TRBD2 might be the D (5 bases). The germline V gene has CDR1 SGHTA and CDR2 FQGTGA. The CDR3 spans 15 residues. V was clipped by 5 bases and J by 4 bases, with 15 bases between them. The CDR3 is CASSKGFGLYNEQFF. CDR3 in DNA: TGTGCCAGCAGCAAAGGGTTCGGACTGTACAATGAGCAGTTCTTC.

J is TRBJ1-4 and V is TRBV28; D perhaps matches TRBD1 (6 bases). The CDR3 contains 16 residues. V was clipped by 2 bases and J by 6 bases, with 16 bases between them. Germline V gene data show CDR1 as MDHEN and CDR2 as SYDVKM. In DNA, the CDR3 is TGTGCCAGCAGTTTACCGTTGACAGGAGTGGATGAAAAACTGTTTTTT. Its protein product is CASSLPLTGVDEKLFF.

This chain connects TRBV5-1 to TRBJ1-1; TRBD1 might be the D (6 bases). This CDR3 contains 14 residues. V was cut by 3 bases and J by 5 bases, with 14 bases left in between. Germline CDR1 reads SGHRS; CDR2 reads YFSETQ. CDR3 region: CASSYRVGETEAFF. Here the CDR3 DNA reads TGCGCCAGCAGCTACAGGGTAGGGGAGACTGAAGCTTTCTTT.

This clone was observed once. The chain carries TRBV18 and TRBJ2-7, with 9 bases identical to TRBD1. Germline CDR1 and CDR2: KGHSH and LQKENI. The CDR3 consists of 16 residues. Trimming took 2 bases from V and 6 from J; bases not matched to a gene: 11. The CDR3 spells CASSPVPLDRGSEQYF. CDR3 sequence (DNA): TGTGCCAGCTCACCAGTCCCTCTGGACAGGGGATCCGAGCAGTACTTC.

The genes are TRBV28 and TRBJ2-5, with 16 bases matching TRBD2. CDR3 length: 16 residues. V was pared by 6 bases and J by 5 bases, with 6 bases of the junction left unmatched. CDR1 and CDR2 (germline): MDHEN, SYDVKM. CDR3 region: CASSWGLAGGSETQYF. The CDR3 DNA reads TGTGCCAGCAGCTGGGGACTAGCGGGAGGGTCGGAGACCCAGTACTTC.

The gene calls are TRBV5-4 and TRBJ1-2; unclear D gene. Trimming took off 0 bases at V and 8 bases at J, with 14 bases between the two ends. From germline, CDR1 is SGHNT and CDR2 YYREEE (reference sequence). CDR3 length: 14 amino acids. The CDR3 coding sequence is TGTGCCAGCAGCTTGGAACGACGGACTAAGGGCTACACCTTC. This encodes CASSLERRTKGYTF.

This clone was seen once. J is TRBJ2-1 and V is TRBV5-8, with TRBD1 matching 10 bases. Germline V gene sequence: CDR1 SGHTS, CDR2 YDEGEE. Unmatched junction bases numbered 7, after V lost 3 bases and J lost 7 bases. This CDR3 has 15 amino acids. The chain's CDR3 is CASSSGRQGANEQFF. The CDR3 bases are TGTGCCAGCAGCTCAGGGAGACAGGGGGCGAATGAGCAGTTCTTC.

The V call is TRBV12-5, the J call TRBJ1-5, with D maybe TRBD1 (5 bases). Per the germline V gene, CDR1 is LGHNT and CDR2 is FRNRAP. The CDR3 is made up of 13 amino acids. Deletions cut 2 bases from V and 7 bases from J, with 9 bases between. The CDR3 here is CASGLSKGQPQHF. CDR3 nucleotide sequence: TGTGCTAGTGGTTTGTCAAAGGGGCAGCCCCAGCATTTT.

The chain carries TRBV6-1 and TRBJ2-7, with 10 bases fitting TRBD1. Germline CDR1 MNHNS, CDR2 SASEGT. With V trimmed by 4 bases and J by 5 bases, 5 bases remained unmatched. The CDR3 totals 14 residues. In DNA form, the CDR3 reads TGTGCCAGCAGTGGGGACAGGGGAATCGACGAGCAGTACTTC. Translation gives CASSGDRGIDEQYF.

The rearrangement joins TRBV25-1 to TRBJ1-4, with D tentatively TRBD1 (6 bases). The CDR3 covers 15 residues. CDR1 MGHDK and CDR2 SYGVNS come from the germline V gene. With 6 bases removed from V and 7 bases from J, the gap between germline ends came to 18 bases. The CDR3 protein is CASSLYRAKGEKLFF. Written as DNA, the CDR3 is TGTGCCAGCAGCCTGTACAGGGCGAAGGGTGAAAAACTGTTTTTT. Together with reference TRBV25-1 and TRBJ1-4, the CDR3 gives the full variable domain: EADIYQTPRYLVIGTGKKITLECSQTMGHDKMYWYQQDPGMELHLIHYSYGVNSTEKGDLSSESTVSRIRTEHFPLTLESARPSHTSQYLCASSLYRAKGEKLFFGSGTQLSVL.

The chain uses TRBV28 and TRBJ1-1; D is undetermined. Germline V gene lookup returns CDR1 MDHEN and CDR2 SYDVKM. V was cut by 6 bases and J by 5 bases, with 28 bases left in between. The CDR3 runs to 18 residues. CDR3 bases: TGTGCCAGCAGCTCAACCTCCCCCAAGATTGGTTTCGGGACTGAAGCTTTCTTT. This codes for CASSSTSPKIGFGTEAFF.

The CDR3 reads CASSFEGGAYEQYF. CDR3 DNA: TGTGCCAGCAGTTTTGAGGGGGGGGCCTACGAGCAGTACTTC. V and J are TRBV27 and TRBJ2-7; weak D call: TRBD2 (7 bases). Germline CDR1 MNHEY, CDR2 SMNVEV (reference sequence). This CDR3 comprises 14 residues. V was pared by 3 bases and J by 2 bases, with 11 bases between.

In this sample, this clone turned up once. The genes are TRBV7-8 and TRBJ2-2; D uncertain. The CDR3 contains 14 residues. Trimming cost V 3 bases and J 3 bases, with 8 bases left between them. Per the germline V gene, CDR1 is SGHVS and CDR2 is FQNEAQ. CDR3 in amino acids: CASSFVADTGELFF. In nucleotides, the CDR3 is TGTGCCAGCAGCTTTGTGGCGGACACCGGGGAGCTGTTTTTT.

The V gene is TRBV28, the J gene TRBJ2-1; no firm D call. The V and J ends lost 2 bases and 5 bases respectively, with 10 bases between them. The germline V gene encodes CDR1 MDHEN and CDR2 SYDVKM. CDR3 length: 14 amino acids. The CDR3 is CASSLASRNNEQFF. The CDR3 DNA reads as TGTGCCAGCAGTTTAGCATCGAGAAACAATGAGCAGTTCTTC.

The V call is TRBV4-3, the J call TRBJ1-5; D is ambiguous. CDR1 is LGHNA and CDR2 is YSLEER in the germline V gene. The ends were cut back, 3 bases at V and 6 bases at J, with 12 bases in the middle. The CDR3 consists of 14 residues. CDR3 nucleotides: TGCGCCAGCAGCCAGAATACCGCGGGTCAGCCCCAGCATTTT. Residues: CASSQNTAGQPQHF.

The chain joins TRBV19 to TRBJ2-5; 9 positions agree with TRBD1. This CDR3 comprises 16 residues. The V gene end was trimmed by 4 bases and the J gene end by 5 bases; junction bases not matched to a gene: 11. Looked up from germline, CDR1 is LNHDA and CDR2 is SQIVND (reference sequence). The CDR3 DNA follows: TGTGCCAGTAGTAAACACCATACAGGGGGCAAGGAGACCCAGTACTTC. It yields the protein CASSKHHTGGKETQYF.

The chain carries TRBV4-2 and TRBJ2-1, with 8 nucleotides matching TRBD2. CDR3 length equals 15 residues. V dropped 6 bases and J dropped 4; count of bases not matched to a gene: 8. Germline assignment: CDR1 LGHNA and CDR2 YNFKEQ. CDR3 protein: CASRLTSGAYNEQFF. CDR3 DNA: TGTGCCAGCAGACTTACTAGCGGAGCTTACAATGAGCAGTTCTTC.

The chain has TRBV6-5 and TRBJ2-7; 10 bases fit TRBD1. The CDR3 sequence is 14 residues long. Germline values: CDR1 MNHEY, CDR2 SVGAGI. Trimming at V came to 6 bases and at J to 2 bases, leaving 4 bases not matched to a gene. CDR3 DNA: TGTGCCAGCAGGACCGGGACAGGGGCCTACGAGCAGTACTTC. Protein product: CASRTGTGAYEQYF.